The source of this T cell receptor (beta chain) is a study of control samples from healthy donors and cancer patients. The CDR3 is 16 amino acids. Between the trimmed V and J ends, which lost 5 bases and 0 bases, there was a span of 16 bases. Germline CDR1 MNHEY, CDR2 SMNVEV (reference sequence). The protocol was immunoSEQ multiplex PCR, while the TCRdb copy is restricted to in-frame clones and leaves out a portion. The sample holds around 80,000 clones, approximately 91% seen once. Sequencing was performed on blood. This receptor was taken from a woman between 45 and 60 years old in good health. The rearrangement joins TRBV27 to TRBJ1-2, with D possibly being TRBD1 (6 bases). CDR3 sequence: CASSPYRTDTNYGYTF. The CDR3, as DNA: TGTGCCAGCAGTCCGTACAGGACAGACACTAACTATGGCTACACCTTC.